Below, 10 T cell receptor beta chains from the same sample are listed, as sequenced in a study of shared clonotypes between healthy human individuals (dated by TCRdb to 2018 to 2021). Libraries came from the immunoSEQ multiplex PCR assay. What TCRdb holds here is the immuneACCESS table cut down to in-frame rearrangements. Part of the clones is not present; checked against another copy, under half of the missing clones reflect an unresolved V gene, and the others are unexplained. In all, the sample holds some 1,900,000 clones, and about 95% of those were seen once. More than 0.95% of the sample is taken by the ten largest. For the CD8 naive samples, CD45RO-negative cells were positively selected for CCR7, yielding a CD45RA+CCR7+ population from which TemRA cells were excluded. Material: naive CD8+ T cells sorted from blood. In the paper's terms, the cell subset or site label means: CD45RA+CCR7+. The source is a man younger than 35 in good health.

Points on this clone: The sample has other DNA sequences that encode this CDR3 too. The chain recombines TRBV7-8 with TRBJ2-1; 9 positions agree with TRBD2. Germline V lookup: CDR1 SGHVS, CDR2 FQNEAQ. J was trimmed by 1 base and V by 3 bases; bases with no gene match: 10. The CDR3 is made up of 18 amino acids. CDR3 in DNA: TGTGCCAGCAGCTTGGGTCTAGCGGGAAGCTTGTCCTACAATGAGCAGTTCTTC. As protein: CASSLGLAGSLSYNEQFF.

The V gene is TRBV4-2, the J gene TRBJ2-7; the match to TRBD2 covers 13 bases. Germline V lookup: CDR1 LGHNA, CDR2 YNFKEQ. J lost 4 bases, V lost 1 base, and 4 bases had no gene match. The CDR3 spans 16 residues. For the CDR3, the DNA is TGTGCCAGCAGCCAAGGGACTAGCGGGAGCGGTTACGAGCAGTACTTC. Translating gives CASSQGTSGSGYEQYF.

J is TRBJ1-5 and V is TRBV7-6; D is ambiguous. V was trimmed by 1 base and J by 2 bases, leaving 9 bases between them. This CDR3 region has 15 residues. Germline V lookup: CDR1 SGHVS, CDR2 FNYEAQ. The CDR3 region has the DNA TGTGCCAGCAGCTTAGAGGGCGGCGGCAATCAGCCCCAGCATTTT. Translating gives CASSLEGGGNQPQHF. Combining the CDR3 with reference TRBV7-6 and TRBJ1-5 gives the whole variable domain GAGVSQSPRYKVTKRGQDVALRCDPISGHVSLYWYRQALGQGPEFLTYFNYEAQQDKSGLPNDRFSAERPEGSISTLTIQRTEQRDSAMYRCASSLEGGGNQPQHFGDGTRLSIL.

This clone has a single count. This chain joins TRBV5-6 and TRBJ1-6; possible D gene TRBD1, 6 bases. The V end lost 6 bases, the J end lost 5 bases, and 12 bases lay between the germline ends. The CDR3 has 14 amino acids. Germline V gives CDR1 SGHDT, CDR2 YYEEEE. DNA for the CDR3: TGTGCCAGCACCATGGACAGCGATAATTCACCCCTCCACTTT. Translation gives CASTMDSDNSPLHF.

J is TRBJ2-7 and V is TRBV7-8, with no clear D. The germline V gene encodes CDR1 SGHVS and CDR2 FQNEAQ. The CDR3 runs to 13 residues. V dropped 5 bases and J dropped 3 bases, with 11 bases sitting between them. The CDR3 sequence is CASSIGLFYEQYF. In DNA form, the CDR3 reads TGTGCCAGCAGCATCGGCCTGTTCTACGAGCAGTACTTC.

The chain's CDR3 is CASSPGTSDFQETQYF. The CDR3 DNA sequence: TGTGCCAGCAGCCCGGGGACTAGCGACTTCCAAGAGACCCAGTACTTC. The chain has TRBV7-6 and TRBJ2-5; 10 nucleotides agree with TRBD2. Germline assignment: CDR1 SGHVS and CDR2 FNYEAQ. The CDR3 is 16 amino acids. Trimming removed 5 bases from V and 1 base from J; junction bases left unmatched: 7.

The gene calls are TRBV7-9 and TRBJ2-7, with 12 bases lining up with TRBD2. The CDR3 covers 17 residues. V shed 0 bases and J 4 bases; nucleotides not matched to a gene: 7. CDR1 is SEHNR and CDR2 is FQNEAQ in the germline V gene (reference sequence). The CDR3 nucleotides read TGTGCCAGCAGCTTAGCTGGACTAGCGGGGATACCGTACGAGCAGTACTTC. Its protein product is CASSLAGLAGIPYEQYF. Based on the CDR3 plus reference TRBV7-9 and TRBJ2-7, the full variable domain is DTGVSQNPRHKITKRGQNVTFRCDPISEHNRLYWYRQTLGQGPEFLTYFQNEAQLEKSRLLSDRFSAERPKGSFSTLEIQRTEQGDSAMYLCASSLAGLAGIPYEQYFGPGTRLTVT.

This sequence joins TRBV30 and TRBJ1-1; D gene uncertain. This CDR3 spans 14 amino acids. CDR1 is GTSNPN, CDR2 SVGIG, per germline (reference sequence). V was clipped by 1 base and J by 4 bases, with 13 bases between them. CDR3 region: CAWSGGFGVTEAFF. In DNA form, the CDR3 reads TGTGCCTGGAGTGGAGGGTTCGGAGTCACTGAAGCTTTCTTT.

This chain links TRBV10-3 with TRBJ1-5; D call uncertain. Germline lookup yields CDR1 ENHRY and CDR2 SYGVKD. The V gene lost 8 bases and the J gene lost 1 base, with 12 bases spanning the gap. The CDR3 sequence is 14 residues long. This CDR3 is CAIAGGGSNQPQHF. For the CDR3, the DNA is TGTGCCATCGCTGGTGGAGGGAGCAATCAGCCCCAGCATTTT.

This chain links TRBV30 with TRBJ2-1, with D hard to call. Trimming shortened V by 0 bases and J by 8 bases, and 8 bases separated the two germline ends. Germline V gene lookup returns CDR1 GTSNPN and CDR2 SVGIG (reference sequence). CDR3 length: 12 amino acids. Here the CDR3 reads CAWSVGDDEQFF. The CDR3 DNA reads TGTGCCTGGAGTGTAGGTGACGATGAGCAGTTCTTC.